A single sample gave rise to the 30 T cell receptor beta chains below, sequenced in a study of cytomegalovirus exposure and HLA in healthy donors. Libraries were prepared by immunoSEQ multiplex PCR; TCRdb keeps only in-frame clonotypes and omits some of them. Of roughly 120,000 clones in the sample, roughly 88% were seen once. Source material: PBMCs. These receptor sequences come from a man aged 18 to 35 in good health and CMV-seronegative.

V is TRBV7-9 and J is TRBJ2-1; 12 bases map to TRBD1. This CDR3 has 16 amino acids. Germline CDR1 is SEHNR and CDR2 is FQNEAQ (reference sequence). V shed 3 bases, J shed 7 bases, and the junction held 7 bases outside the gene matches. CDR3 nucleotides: TGTGCCAGCAGCTTTACCGGGACAGGGGGCGGAAATGAGCAGTTCTTC. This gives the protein CASSFTGTGGGNEQFF.

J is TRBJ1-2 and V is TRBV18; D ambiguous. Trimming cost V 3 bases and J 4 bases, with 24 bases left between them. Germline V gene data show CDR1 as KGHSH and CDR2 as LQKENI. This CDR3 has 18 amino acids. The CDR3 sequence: CASSPTSIRPSNFYGYTF. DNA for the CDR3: TGTGCCAGCTCACCCACCAGCATCAGGCCTTCCAATTTCTATGGCTACACCTTC.

CDR3 sequence (DNA): TGCGCCAGCAGCCAAGTTACTCCGTCCGTCAGCAATCAGCCCCAGCATTTT. This encodes CASSQVTPSVSNQPQHF. The chain links TRBV4-1 to TRBJ1-5; unclear D gene. The CDR3 length is 17 residues. Trimming shortened V by 1 base and J by 1 base, and 14 bases separated the two germline ends. Germline V lookup: CDR1 MGHRA, CDR2 YSYEKL.

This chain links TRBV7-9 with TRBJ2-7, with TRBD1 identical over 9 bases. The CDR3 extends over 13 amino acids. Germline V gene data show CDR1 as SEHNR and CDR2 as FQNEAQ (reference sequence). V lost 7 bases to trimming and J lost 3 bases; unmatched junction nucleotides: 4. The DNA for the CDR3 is TGTGCCAGCATACGGACAGGGGACTACGAGCAGTACTTC. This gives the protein CASIRTGDYEQYF.

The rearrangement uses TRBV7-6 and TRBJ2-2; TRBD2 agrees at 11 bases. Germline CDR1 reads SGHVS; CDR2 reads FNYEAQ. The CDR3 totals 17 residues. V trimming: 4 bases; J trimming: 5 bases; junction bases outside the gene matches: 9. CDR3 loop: CASSYQTSGMGTGELFF. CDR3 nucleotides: TGTGCCAGCAGCTACCAGACTAGCGGGATGGGGACCGGGGAGCTGTTTTTT.

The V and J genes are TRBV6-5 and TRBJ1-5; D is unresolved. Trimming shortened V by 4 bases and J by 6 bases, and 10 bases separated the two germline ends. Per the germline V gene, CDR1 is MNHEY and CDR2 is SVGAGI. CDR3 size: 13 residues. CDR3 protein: CASSSEAGQPQHF. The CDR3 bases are TGTGCCAGCAGTTCAGAAGCGGGTCAGCCCCAGCATTTT.

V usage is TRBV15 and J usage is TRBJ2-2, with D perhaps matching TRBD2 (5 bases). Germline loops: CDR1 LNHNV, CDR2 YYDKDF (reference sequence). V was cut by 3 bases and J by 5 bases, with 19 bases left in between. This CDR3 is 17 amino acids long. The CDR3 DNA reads TGTGCCACCAGCAGGGCCGTCAGGTCCGGCGGGACCGGGGAGCTGTTTTTT. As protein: CATSRAVRSGGTGELFF. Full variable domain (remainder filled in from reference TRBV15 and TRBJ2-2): DAMVIQNPRYQVTQFGKPVTLSCSQTLNHNVMYWYQQKSSQAPKLLFHYYDKDFNNEADTPDNFQSRRPNTSFCFLDIRSPGLGDTAMYLCATSRAVRSGGTGELFFGEGSRLTVL.

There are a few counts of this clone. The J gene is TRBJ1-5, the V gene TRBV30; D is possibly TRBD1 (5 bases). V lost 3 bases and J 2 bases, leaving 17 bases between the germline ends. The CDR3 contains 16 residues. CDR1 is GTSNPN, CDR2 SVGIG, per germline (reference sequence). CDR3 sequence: CAWSLRGLEGNQPQHF. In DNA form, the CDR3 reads TGTGCCTGGAGCCTTAGGGGACTAGAGGGCAATCAGCCCCAGCATTTT.

CDR3 bases: TGTGCCAGCAGCTCTAGCGGGAGGAGGTACGAGCAGTACTTC. Its translation is CASSSSGRRYEQYF. This rearrangement joins TRBV6-5 to TRBJ2-7; 11 bases match TRBD2. The CDR3 extends over 14 amino acids. Per the germline V gene, CDR1 is MNHEY and CDR2 is SVGAGI. J lost 4 bases, V lost 6 bases, and 5 bases had no gene match.

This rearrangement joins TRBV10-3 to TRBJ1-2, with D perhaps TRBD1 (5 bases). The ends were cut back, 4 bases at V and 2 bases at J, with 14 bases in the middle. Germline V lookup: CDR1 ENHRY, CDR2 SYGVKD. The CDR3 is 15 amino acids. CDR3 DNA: TGTGCCATCAGTGCCTCCGGGGGAGGGAACTATGGCTACACCTTC. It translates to CAISASGGGNYGYTF.

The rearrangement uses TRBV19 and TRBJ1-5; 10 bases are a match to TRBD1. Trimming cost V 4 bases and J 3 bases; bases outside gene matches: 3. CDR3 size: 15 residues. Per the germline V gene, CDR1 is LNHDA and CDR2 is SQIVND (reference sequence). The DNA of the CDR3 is TGTGCCAGTAGTAGCGGACAGGGGGTCAATCAGCCCCAGCATTTT. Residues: CASSSGQGVNQPQHF.

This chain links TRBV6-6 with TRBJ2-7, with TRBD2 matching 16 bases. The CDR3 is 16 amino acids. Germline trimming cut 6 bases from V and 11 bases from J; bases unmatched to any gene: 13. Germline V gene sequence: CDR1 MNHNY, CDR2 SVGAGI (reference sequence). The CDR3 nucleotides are TGTGCCAGCAGGCACGGGACTAGCGGGGGGGCGACCCCCAAGTACTTC. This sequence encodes CASRHGTSGGATPKYF.

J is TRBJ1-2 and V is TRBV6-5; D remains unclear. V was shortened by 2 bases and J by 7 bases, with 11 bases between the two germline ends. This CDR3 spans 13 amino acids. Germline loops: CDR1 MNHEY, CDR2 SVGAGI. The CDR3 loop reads CASSYRGYGGYTF. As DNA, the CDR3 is TGTGCCAGCAGTTACCGAGGGTATGGTGGCTACACCTTC.

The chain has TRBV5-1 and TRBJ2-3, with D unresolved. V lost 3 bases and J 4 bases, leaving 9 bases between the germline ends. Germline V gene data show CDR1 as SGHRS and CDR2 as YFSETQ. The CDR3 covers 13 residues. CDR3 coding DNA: TGCGCCAGCAGCTCCCCGGAGTCAGATACGCAGTATTTT. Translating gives CASSSPESDTQYF.

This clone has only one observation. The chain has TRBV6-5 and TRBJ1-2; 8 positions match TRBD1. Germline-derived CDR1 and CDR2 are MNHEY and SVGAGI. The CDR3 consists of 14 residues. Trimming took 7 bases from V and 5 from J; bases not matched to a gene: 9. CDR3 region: CASTPGTGIYGYTF. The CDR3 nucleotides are TGTGCCAGCACCCCGGGGACAGGAATTTATGGCTACACCTTC.

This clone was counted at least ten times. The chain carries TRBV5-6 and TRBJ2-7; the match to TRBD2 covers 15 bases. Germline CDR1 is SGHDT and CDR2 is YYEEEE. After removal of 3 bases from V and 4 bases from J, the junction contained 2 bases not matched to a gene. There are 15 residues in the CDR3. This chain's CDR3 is CASSSGLAGGYEQYF. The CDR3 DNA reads TGTGCCAGCAGCTCCGGACTAGCGGGAGGGTACGAGCAGTACTTC. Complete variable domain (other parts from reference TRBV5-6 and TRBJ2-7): DAGVTQSPTHLIKTRGQQVTLRCSPKSGHDTVSWYQQALGQGPQFIFQYYEEEERQRGNFPDRFSGHQFPNYSSELNVNALLLGDSALYLCASSSGLAGGYEQYFGPGTRLTVT.

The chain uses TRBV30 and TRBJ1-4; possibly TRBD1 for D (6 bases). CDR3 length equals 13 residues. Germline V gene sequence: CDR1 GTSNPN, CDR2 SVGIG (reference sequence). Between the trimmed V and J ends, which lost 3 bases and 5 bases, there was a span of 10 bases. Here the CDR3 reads CAWRGGPNEKLFF. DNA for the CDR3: TGTGCCTGGAGAGGGGGTCCGAATGAAAAACTGTTTTTT.

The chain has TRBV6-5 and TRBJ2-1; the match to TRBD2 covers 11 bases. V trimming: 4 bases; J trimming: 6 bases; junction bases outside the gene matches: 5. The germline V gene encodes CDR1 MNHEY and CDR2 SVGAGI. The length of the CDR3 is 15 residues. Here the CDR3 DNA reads TGTGCCAGCAGTTTAGCGGGAGGGCCCTCCAATGAGCAGTTCTTC. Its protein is CASSLAGGPSNEQFF.

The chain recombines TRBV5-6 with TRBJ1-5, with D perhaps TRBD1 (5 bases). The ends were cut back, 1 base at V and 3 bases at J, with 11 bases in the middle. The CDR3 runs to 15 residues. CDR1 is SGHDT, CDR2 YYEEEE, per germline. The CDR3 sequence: CASSLSGGINQPQHF. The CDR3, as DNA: TGTGCCAGCAGCTTGTCGGGGGGTATCAATCAGCCCCAGCATTTT.

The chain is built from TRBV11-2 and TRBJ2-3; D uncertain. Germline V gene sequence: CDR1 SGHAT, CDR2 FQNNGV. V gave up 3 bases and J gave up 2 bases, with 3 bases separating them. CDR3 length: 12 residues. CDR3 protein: CASSFSTDTQYF. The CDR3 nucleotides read TGTGCCAGCAGCTTCTCCACAGATACGCAGTATTTT.

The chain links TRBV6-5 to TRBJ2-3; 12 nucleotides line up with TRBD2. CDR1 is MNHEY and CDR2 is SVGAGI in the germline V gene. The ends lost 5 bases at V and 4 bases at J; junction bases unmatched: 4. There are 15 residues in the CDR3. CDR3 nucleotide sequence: TGTGCCAGCAGTCGACTAGCGGGAGCACCAGATACGCAGTATTTT. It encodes CASSRLAGAPDTQYF.

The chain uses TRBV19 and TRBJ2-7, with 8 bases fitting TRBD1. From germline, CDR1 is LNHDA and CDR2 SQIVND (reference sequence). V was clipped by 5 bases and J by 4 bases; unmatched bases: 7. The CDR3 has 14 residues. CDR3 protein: CASSPQRQGYEQYF. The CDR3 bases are TGTGCCAGTAGTCCCCAACGACAGGGGTACGAGCAGTACTTC. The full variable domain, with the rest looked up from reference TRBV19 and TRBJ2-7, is DGGITQSPKYLFRKEGQNVTLSCEQNLNHDAMYWYRQDPGQGLRLIYYSQIVNDFQKGDIAEGYSVSREKKESFPLTVTSAQKNPTAFYLCASSPQRQGYEQYFGPGTRLTVT.

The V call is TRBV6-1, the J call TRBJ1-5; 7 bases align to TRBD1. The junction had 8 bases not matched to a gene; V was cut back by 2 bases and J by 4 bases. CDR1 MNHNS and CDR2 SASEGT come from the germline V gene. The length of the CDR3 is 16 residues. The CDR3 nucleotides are TGTGCCAGCAGTGAAAGGGTGCGGGACAGTAATCAGCCCCAGCATTTT. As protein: CASSERVRDSNQPQHF.

The CDR3 DNA follows: TGTGCCAGCAGCTCCGTGGGGGACAGGGGCCATGAAAAACTGTTTTTT. This gives the protein CASSSVGDRGHEKLFF. The chain recombines TRBV7-9 with TRBJ1-4, with 10 bases matching TRBD1. The trim removed 4 bases at V and 6 bases at J, leaving 8 bases unmatched. CDR3 length: 16 amino acids. CDR1 SEHNR and CDR2 FQNEAQ come from the germline V gene (reference sequence). Filled out from reference TRBV7-9 and TRBJ1-4, the complete variable domain reads DTGVSQNPRHKITKRGQNVTFRCDPISEHNRLYWYRQTLGQGPEFLTYFQNEAQLEKSRLLSDRFSAERPKGSFSTLEIQRTEQGDSAMYLCASSSVGDRGHEKLFFGSGTQLSVL.

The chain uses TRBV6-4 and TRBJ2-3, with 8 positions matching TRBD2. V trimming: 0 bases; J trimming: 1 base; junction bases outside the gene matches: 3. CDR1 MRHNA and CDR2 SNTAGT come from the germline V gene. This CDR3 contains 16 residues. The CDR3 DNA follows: TGTGCCAGCAGTGACTCTTATAGCGGGGGCACAGATACGCAGTATTTT. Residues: CASSDSYSGGTDTQYF.

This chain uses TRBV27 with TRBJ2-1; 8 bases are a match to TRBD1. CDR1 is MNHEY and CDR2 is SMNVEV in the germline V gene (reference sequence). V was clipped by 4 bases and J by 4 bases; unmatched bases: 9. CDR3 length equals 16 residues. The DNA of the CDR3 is TGTGCCAGCAGTTCCCTAGAGGGGGACAGGTACAATGAGCAGTTCTTC. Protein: CASSSLEGDRYNEQFF.

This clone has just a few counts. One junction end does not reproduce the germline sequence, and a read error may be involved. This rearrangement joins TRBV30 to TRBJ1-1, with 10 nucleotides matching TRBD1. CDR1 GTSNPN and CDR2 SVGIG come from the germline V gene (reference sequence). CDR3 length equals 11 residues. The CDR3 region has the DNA TGCGCCGGACAGGGGGGGACTGAAGCTTTCTTT. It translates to CAGQGGTEAFF.

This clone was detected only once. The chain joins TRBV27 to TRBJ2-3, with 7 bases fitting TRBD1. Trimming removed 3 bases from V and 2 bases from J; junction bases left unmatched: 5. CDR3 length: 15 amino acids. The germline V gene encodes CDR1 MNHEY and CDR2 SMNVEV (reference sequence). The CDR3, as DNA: TGTGCCAGCAGTTTCGAGGGGGCTTTCACAGATACGCAGTATTTT. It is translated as CASSFEGAFTDTQYF.

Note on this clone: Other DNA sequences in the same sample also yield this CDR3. For the CDR3, the DNA is TGTGCCAGCAGCTTAAGGACTAGCGGGGGCACAGATACGCAGTATTTT. This gives the protein CASSLRTSGGTDTQYF. The chain is built from TRBV7-6 and TRBJ2-3; the match to TRBD2 covers 12 bases. CDR1 SGHVS and CDR2 FNYEAQ come from the germline V gene. The CDR3 runs to 16 residues. V was clipped by 2 bases and J by 1 base; unmatched bases: 1.

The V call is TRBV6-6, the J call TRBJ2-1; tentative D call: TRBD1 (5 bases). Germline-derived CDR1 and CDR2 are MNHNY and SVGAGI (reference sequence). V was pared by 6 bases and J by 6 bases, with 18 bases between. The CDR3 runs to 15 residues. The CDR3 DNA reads TGTGCCAGCAGCCGCAATAGGGGTCGAAGCAATGAGCAGTTCTTC. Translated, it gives CASSRNRGRSNEQFF.